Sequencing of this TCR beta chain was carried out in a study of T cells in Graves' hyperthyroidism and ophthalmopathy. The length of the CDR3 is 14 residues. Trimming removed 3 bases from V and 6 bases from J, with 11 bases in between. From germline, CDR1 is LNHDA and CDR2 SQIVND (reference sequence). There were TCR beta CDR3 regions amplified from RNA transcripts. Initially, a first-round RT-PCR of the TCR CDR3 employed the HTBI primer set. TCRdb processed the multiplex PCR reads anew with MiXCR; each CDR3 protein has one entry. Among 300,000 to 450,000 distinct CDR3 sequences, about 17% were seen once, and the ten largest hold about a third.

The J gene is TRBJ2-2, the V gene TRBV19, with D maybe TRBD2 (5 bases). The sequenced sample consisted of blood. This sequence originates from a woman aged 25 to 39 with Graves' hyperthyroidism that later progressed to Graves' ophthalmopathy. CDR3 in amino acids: CASSIGLGAGELFF. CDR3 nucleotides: TGTGCCAGTAGTATTGGTCTGGGAGCCGGGGAGCTGTTTTTT. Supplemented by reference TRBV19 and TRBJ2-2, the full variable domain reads DGGITQSPKYLFRKEGQNVTLSCEQNLNHDAMYWYRQDPGQGLRLIYYSQIVNDFQKGDIAEGYSVSREKKESFPLTVTSAQKNPTAFYLCASSIGLGAGELFFGEGSRLTVL.